Presented here are 2 T cell receptor beta chains from one specimen sequenced in a study of blood T cell repertoires in COVID-19. Sequenced by immunoSEQ multiplex PCR; TCRdb stores in-frame clones only, minus some. The sample has roughly 350,000 clones; about 90% are singletons. The sample taken for sequencing was peripheral blood. The receptors stem from a woman aged 50 to 65 with COVID-19, enrolled during active disease.

This CDR3 reads CASSPSGRGETQYF. Written as DNA, the CDR3 is TGTGCCAGCAGCCCGAGTGGAAGGGGGGAGACCCAGTACTTC. The chain joins TRBV7-2 to TRBJ2-5; a weak D match, TRBD1 (6 bases). The CDR3 extends over 14 amino acids. CDR1 is SGHTA, CDR2 FQGNSA, per germline. Trimming pared 5 bases from V and 5 bases from J, leaving 15 bases between.

The V call is TRBV12-5, the J call TRBJ2-7; tentative D call: TRBD1 (6 bases). The germline CDR1 and CDR2 sequences are LGHNT and FRNRAP. Trimming pared 5 bases from V and 2 bases from J, leaving 10 bases between. The CDR3 spans 13 residues. The CDR3 is CASGLQGPYEQYF. CDR3 in DNA: TGTGCTAGTGGTCTCCAGGGGCCCTACGAGCAGTACTTC.